These 12 T cell receptor beta chains were sequenced from one sample in a study of cytomegalovirus exposure and HLA in healthy donors. This PCR relied on a set of 60 Vbeta primers and 13 Jbeta primers. The repertoire was sequenced with immunoSEQ multiplex PCR; TCRdb's copy has only in-frame clones and lacks some. This table holds around 200,000 clones, 75% to 85% found once. Source material: PBMCs. Receptors were obtained from a woman aged 50 to 60 in good health and CMV-seronegative.

Only a few counts were recorded for this clone. The gene calls are TRBV4-1 and TRBJ2-1; TRBD2 might be the D (6 bases). V lost 0 bases, J lost 9 bases, and 18 bases lay in between. The V gene's germline CDR1 is MGHRA and CDR2 YSYEKL. The CDR3 runs to 16 residues. The CDR3 is CASSQESGGILGEQFF. CDR3 DNA: TGCGCCAGCAGCCAAGAATCTGGCGGGATTCTTGGTGAGCAGTTCTTC.

The J gene is TRBJ2-7, the V gene TRBV29-1, with D tentatively TRBD2 (5 bases). Trimming removed 6 bases at V and 1 base at J, with 16 bases between. The CDR3 totals 14 residues. From germline, CDR1 is SQVTM and CDR2 ANQGSEA. CDR3 in amino acids: CSVARELHSYEQYF. In DNA, the CDR3 is TGCAGCGTCGCTAGGGAGCTGCATTCCTACGAGCAGTACTTC.

The J gene is TRBJ2-1, the V gene TRBV5-1; 14 positions match TRBD2. Germline V gene lookup returns CDR1 SGHRS and CDR2 YFSETQ. The V gene end was trimmed by 4 bases and the J gene end by 4 bases; junction bases not matched to a gene: 7. This CDR3 comprises 17 residues. CDR3 in amino acids: CASSLTSGRAQYNEQFF. Here the CDR3 DNA reads TGCGCCAGCAGCCTGACTAGCGGGAGGGCCCAATACAATGAGCAGTTCTTC.

This rearrangement joins TRBV28 to TRBJ1-1, with D perhaps TRBD1 (5 bases). This CDR3 spans 15 amino acids. CDR1 and CDR2 (germline): MDHEN, SYDVKM. Trimming stripped 6 bases from V and 4 bases from J, with 18 bases between. CDR3 in DNA: TGTGCCAGCAGCTCACTTGGGGGGAGAGGCACTGAAGCTTTCTTT. This codes for CASSSLGGRGTEAFF.

The genes are TRBV19 and TRBJ1-6; a possible D gene is TRBD1 (6 bases). The V end was cut by 6 bases, the J end by 9 bases, with 18 bases between. Germline assignment: CDR1 LNHDA and CDR2 SQIVND (reference sequence). The CDR3 spans 15 residues. The CDR3 loop is CASSPSGTPLSPLHF. The CDR3 nucleotides are TGTGCCAGTAGCCCCTCGGGGACACCGCTTTCACCCCTCCACTTT.

In this sample, this clone turned up once. V is TRBV18 and J is TRBJ2-7; TRBD2 aligns across 11 bases. Trimming took 5 bases from V and 4 from J; bases not matched to a gene: 10. Germline CDR1 and CDR2: KGHSH and LQKENI. CDR3 length: 16 amino acids. The DNA for the CDR3 is TGTGCCAGCTCATTACAGACTAGCGGGGATGGGTACGAGCAGTACTTC. This encodes CASSLQTSGDGYEQYF.

The chain combines TRBV6-4 with TRBJ2-1; TRBD2 aligns across 7 bases. The trim removed 2 bases at V and 8 bases at J, leaving 3 bases unmatched. CDR3 size: 13 residues. Germline-derived CDR1 and CDR2 are MRHNA and SNTAGT. The CDR3 loop is CASSDVGGDEQFF. In nucleotides, the CDR3 is TGTGCCAGCAGTGACGTGGGGGGGGATGAGCAGTTCTTC.

The rearrangement uses TRBV28 and TRBJ1-3; tentative D call: TRBD1 (5 bases). V shed 4 bases and J shed 0 bases, with 16 bases lying between them. The CDR3 spans 17 residues. CDR1 is MDHEN and CDR2 is SYDVKM in the germline V gene. The CDR3 sequence: CASSWGVGSHSGNTIYF. The DNA for the CDR3 is TGTGCCAGCAGTTGGGGGGTAGGGAGCCACTCTGGAAACACCATATATTTT.

This rearrangement joins TRBV7-8 to TRBJ1-5, with 7 bases aligning to TRBD1. Looked up from germline, CDR1 is SGHVS and CDR2 is FQNEAQ. V lost 5 bases to trimming and J lost 3 bases; unmatched junction nucleotides: 7. The CDR3 runs to 15 residues. For the CDR3, the DNA is TGTGCCAGCAGCCCGACAGGGAACCTCAATCAGCCCCAGCATTTT. It is translated as CASSPTGNLNQPQHF.

This chain links TRBV9 with TRBJ1-2; D gene unclear. V lost 1 base, J lost 0 bases, and 7 bases lay in between. This CDR3 comprises 14 residues. Germline loops: CDR1 SGDLS, CDR2 YYNGEE. DNA for the CDR3: TGTGCCAGCAGCGTATTCGAGACTAACTATGGCTACACCTTC. It is translated as CASSVFETNYGYTF. The full variable domain, in which reference TRBV9 and TRBJ1-2 provide the parts outside the CDR3, is DSGVTQTPKHLITATGQRVTLRCSPRSGDLSVYWYQQSLDQGLQFLIQYYNGEERAKGNILERFSAQQFPDLHSELNLSSLELGDSALYFCASSVFETNYGYTFGSGTRLTVV.

The chain carries TRBV7-2 and TRBJ1-1; 7 nucleotides match TRBD1. Germline CDR1 and CDR2: SGHTA and FQGNSA. The CDR3 is 15 amino acids. Trimming removed 5 bases from V and 4 bases from J; junction bases left unmatched: 10. The CDR3 DNA reads as TGTGCCAGCAGCCCCCAAGTGGCAGGGGGCACTGAAGCTTTCTTT. Amino acids: CASSPQVAGGTEAFF.

This chain uses TRBV7-2 with TRBJ2-1; the D gene is possibly TRBD2 (5 bases). Per the germline V gene, CDR1 is SGHTA and CDR2 is FQGNSA. V was clipped by 3 bases and J by 7 bases, with 10 bases between them. This CDR3 spans 13 amino acids. CDR3 loop: CASSFLAGNEQFF. The CDR3 DNA reads TGTGCCAGCAGCTTCCTAGCCGGGAATGAGCAGTTCTTC.